This TCR beta chain was sequenced during a study of CD8 T cells in ankylosing spondylitis. Comments on this clonotype: Its specificity is not known.

Quantitative 5'-RACE with molecular barcodes was used to make the TCR beta libraries. In TCRdb, the 5' RACE reads were re-called with MiXCR into one record per CDR3 protein. The sample yields around 390,000 distinct CDR3 sequences, approximately 20% seen once. Findings and caveats of the study: As reported, disease-linked clones showed significant enrichment in matched ankylosing spondylitis synovial fluid. What seemed typical of ankylosing spondylitis blood was a TCR beta motif built from several highly homologous variants.

This sequence originates from a male donor with ankylosing spondylitis. The sequencing sample was made of blood, either unsorted or a sorted T cell fraction (not recorded which).

The DNA for the CDR3 is TGTGCCAGCAGCTTATTTGGCCCCTACGAGCAGTACTTC. Protein product: CASSLFGPYEQYF. The V call is TRBV7-2, the J call TRBJ2-7; D gene unclear. Trimming cost V 2 bases and J 2 bases, with 7 bases left between them. CDR1 and CDR2 from the germline V gene are SGHTA and FQGNSA. The CDR3 runs 13 residues.